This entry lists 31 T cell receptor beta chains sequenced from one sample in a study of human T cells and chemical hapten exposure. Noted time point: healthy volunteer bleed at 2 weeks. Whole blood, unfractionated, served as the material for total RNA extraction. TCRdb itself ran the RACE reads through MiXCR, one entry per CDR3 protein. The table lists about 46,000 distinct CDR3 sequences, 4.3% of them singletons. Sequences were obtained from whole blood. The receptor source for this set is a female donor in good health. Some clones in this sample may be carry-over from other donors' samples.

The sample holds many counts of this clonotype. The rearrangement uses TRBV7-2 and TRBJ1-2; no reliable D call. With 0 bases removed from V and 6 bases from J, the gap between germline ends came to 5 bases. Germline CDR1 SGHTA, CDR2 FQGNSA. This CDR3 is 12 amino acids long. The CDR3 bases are TGTGCCAGCAGCTTAGCCAAGGATGGCTACACCTTC. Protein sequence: CASSLAKDGYTF.

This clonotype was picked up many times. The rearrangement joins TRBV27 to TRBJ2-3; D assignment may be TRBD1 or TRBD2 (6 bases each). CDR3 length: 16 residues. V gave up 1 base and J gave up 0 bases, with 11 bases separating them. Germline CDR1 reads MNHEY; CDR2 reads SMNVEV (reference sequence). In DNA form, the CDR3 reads TGTGCCAGCAGTTTATTGGGGGGCCGAAGCACAGATACGCAGTATTTT. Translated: CASSLLGGRSTDTQYF.

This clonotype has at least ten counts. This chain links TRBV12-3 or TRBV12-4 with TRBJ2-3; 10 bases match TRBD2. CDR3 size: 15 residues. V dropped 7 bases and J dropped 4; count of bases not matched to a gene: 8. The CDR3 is CASTRSGGAADTQYF. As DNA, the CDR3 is TGTGCCAGCACCAGAAGCGGGGGGGCCGCAGATACGCAGTATTTT.

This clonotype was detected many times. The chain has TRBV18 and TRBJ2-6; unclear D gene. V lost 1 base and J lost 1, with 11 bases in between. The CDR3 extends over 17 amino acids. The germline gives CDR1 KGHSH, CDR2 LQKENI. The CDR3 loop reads CASSPQASQSGANVLTF. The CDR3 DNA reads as TGTGCCAGCTCACCACAAGCATCGCAATCTGGGGCCAACGTCCTGACTTTC.

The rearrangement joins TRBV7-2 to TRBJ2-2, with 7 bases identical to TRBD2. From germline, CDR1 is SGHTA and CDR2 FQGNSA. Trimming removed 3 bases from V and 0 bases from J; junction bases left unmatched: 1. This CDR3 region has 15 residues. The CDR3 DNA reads TGTGCCAGCAGCTTGGCGGGGGCGAACACCGGGGAGCTGTTTTTT. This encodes CASSLAGANTGELFF.

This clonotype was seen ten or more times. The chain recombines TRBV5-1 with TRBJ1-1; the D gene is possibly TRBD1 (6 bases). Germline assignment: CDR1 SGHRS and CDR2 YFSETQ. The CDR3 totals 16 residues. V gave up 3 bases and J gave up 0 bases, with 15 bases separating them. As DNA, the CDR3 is TGCGCCAGCAGCTCCTCTCACAGGGTCATGAACACTGAAGCTTTCTTT. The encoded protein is CASSSSHRVMNTEAFF.

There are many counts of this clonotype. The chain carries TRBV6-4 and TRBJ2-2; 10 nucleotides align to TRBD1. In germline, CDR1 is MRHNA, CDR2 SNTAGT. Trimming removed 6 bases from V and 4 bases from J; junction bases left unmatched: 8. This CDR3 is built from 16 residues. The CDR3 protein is CASSKGQGSGTGELFF. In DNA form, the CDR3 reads TGTGCCAGCAGCAAGGGACAGGGGTCGGGCACCGGGGAGCTGTTTTTT.

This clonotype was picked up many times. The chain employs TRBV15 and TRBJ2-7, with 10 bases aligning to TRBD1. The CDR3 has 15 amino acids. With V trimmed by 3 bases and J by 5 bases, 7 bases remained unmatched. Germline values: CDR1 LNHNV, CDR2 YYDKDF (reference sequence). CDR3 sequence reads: CATSSRDRGSDEQYF. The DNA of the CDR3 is TGTGCCACCAGCAGCCGGGACAGGGGTAGCGACGAGCAGTACTTC. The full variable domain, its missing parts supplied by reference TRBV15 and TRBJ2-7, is DAMVIQNPRYQVTQFGKPVTLSCSQTLNHNVMYWYQQKSSQAPKLLFHYYDKDFNNEADTPDNFQSRRPNTSFCFLDIRSPGLGDTAMYLCATSSRDRGSDEQYFGPGTRLTVT.

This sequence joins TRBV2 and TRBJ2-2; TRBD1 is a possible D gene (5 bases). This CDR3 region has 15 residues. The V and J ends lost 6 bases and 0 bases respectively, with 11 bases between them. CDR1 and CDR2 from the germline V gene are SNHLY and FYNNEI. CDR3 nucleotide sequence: TGTGCCAGCAGCGACGACAGAGCGAACACCGGGGAGCTGTTTTTT. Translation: CASSDDRANTGELFF.

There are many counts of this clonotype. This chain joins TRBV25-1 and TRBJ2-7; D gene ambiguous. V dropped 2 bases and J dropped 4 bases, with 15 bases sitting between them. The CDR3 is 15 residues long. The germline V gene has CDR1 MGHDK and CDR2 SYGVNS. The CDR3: CASSETSGRKYEQYF. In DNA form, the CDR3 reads TGTGCCAGCAGTGAAACTTCAGGACGGAAATACGAGCAGTACTTC.

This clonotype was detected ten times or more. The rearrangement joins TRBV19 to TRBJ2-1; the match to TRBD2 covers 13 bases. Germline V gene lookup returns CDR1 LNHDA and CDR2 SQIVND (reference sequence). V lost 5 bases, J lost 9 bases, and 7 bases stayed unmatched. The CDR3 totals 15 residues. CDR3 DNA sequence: TGTGCCAGTAGTCTTCCAGGACTAGCGGGGGTTGAGCAGTTCTTC. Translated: CASSLPGLAGVEQFF.

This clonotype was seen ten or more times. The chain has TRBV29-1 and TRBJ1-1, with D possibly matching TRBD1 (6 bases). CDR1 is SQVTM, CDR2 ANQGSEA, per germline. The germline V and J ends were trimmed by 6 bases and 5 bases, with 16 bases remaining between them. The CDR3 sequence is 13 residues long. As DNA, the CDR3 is TGCAGCGTGATGGGACACCCAGGTACTGAAGCTTTCTTT. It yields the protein CSVMGHPGTEAFF.

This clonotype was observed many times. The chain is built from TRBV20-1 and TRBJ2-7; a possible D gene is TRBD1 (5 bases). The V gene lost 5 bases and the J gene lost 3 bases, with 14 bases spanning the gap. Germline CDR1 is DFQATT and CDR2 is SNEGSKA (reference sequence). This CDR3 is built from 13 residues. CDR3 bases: TGCAGTGCTCAAGAACAGGCGCTCTACGAGCAGTACTTC. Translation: CSAQEQALYEQYF.

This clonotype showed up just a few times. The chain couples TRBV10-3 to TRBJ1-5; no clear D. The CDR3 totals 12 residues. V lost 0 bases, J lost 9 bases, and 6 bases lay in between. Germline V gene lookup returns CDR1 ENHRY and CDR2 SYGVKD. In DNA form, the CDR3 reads TGTGCCATCAGTGAGTCTGGCAGGCCCCAGCATTTT. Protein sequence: CAISESGRPQHF.

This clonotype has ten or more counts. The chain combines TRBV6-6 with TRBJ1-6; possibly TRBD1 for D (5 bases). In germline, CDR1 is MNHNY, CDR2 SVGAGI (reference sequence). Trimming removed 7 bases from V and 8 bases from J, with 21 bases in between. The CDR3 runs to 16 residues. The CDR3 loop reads CASTQRQGGQDSPLHF. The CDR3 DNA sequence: TGTGCCAGCACTCAACGGCAGGGAGGGCAGGATTCACCCCTCCACTTT.

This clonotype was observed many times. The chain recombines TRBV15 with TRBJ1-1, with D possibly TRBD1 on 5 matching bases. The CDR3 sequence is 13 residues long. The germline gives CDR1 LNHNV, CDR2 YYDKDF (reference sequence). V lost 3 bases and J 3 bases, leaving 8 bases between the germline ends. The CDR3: CATSRTEDTEAFF. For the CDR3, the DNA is TGTGCCACCAGCAGGACAGAGGACACTGAAGCTTTCTTT.

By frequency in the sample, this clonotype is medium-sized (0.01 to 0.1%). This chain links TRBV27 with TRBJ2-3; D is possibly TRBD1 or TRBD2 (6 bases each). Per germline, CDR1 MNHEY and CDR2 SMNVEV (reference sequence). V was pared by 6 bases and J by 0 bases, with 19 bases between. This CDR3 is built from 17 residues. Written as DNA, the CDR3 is TGTGCCAGCAGCCCTCCGGGGGCCTGGGATAGCACAGATACGCAGTATTTT. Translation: CASSPPGAWDSTDTQYF.

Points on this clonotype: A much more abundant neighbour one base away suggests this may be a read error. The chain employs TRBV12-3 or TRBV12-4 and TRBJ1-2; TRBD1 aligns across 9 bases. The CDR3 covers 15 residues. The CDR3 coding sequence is TGTGCCAGCAGGAACCGGGACAGGGAAGACTATGGCGACACCTTC. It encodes CASRNRDREDYGDTF.

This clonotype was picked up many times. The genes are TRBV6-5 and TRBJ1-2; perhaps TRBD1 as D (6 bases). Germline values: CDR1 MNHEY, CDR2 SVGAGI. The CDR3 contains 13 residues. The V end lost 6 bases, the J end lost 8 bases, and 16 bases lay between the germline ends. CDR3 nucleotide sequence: TGTGCCAGCAGCCGTACAGGGCGTTCAGGCTACACCTTC. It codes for CASSRTGRSGYTF.

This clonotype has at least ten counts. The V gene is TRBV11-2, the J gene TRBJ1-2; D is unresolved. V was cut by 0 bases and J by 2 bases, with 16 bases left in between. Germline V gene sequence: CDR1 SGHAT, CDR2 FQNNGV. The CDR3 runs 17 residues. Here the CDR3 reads CASSLDAGWVGNYGYTF. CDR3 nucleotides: TGTGCCAGCAGCTTAGATGCTGGGTGGGTAGGGAACTATGGCTACACCTTC.

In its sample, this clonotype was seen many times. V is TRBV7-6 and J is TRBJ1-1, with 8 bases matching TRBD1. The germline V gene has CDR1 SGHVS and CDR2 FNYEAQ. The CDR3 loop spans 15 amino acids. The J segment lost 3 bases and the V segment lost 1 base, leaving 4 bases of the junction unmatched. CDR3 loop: CASSLVTGGHTEAFF. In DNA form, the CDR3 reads TGTGCCAGCAGCTTAGTTACAGGGGGTCACACTGAAGCTTTCTTT.

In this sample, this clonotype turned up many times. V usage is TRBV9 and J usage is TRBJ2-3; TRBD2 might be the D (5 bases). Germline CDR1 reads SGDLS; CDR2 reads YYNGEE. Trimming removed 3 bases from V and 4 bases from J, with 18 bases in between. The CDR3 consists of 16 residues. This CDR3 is CASSAWAGGSADTQYF. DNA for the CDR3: TGTGCCAGCAGCGCGTGGGCCGGCGGGTCGGCAGATACGCAGTATTTT.

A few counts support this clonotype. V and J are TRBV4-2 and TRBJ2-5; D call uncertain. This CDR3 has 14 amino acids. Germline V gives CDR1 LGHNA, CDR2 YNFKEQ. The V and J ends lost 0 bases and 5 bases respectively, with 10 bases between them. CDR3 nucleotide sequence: TGTGCCAGCAGCCAAGAAAATCTTAAGGAGACCCAGTACTTC. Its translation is CASSQENLKETQYF.

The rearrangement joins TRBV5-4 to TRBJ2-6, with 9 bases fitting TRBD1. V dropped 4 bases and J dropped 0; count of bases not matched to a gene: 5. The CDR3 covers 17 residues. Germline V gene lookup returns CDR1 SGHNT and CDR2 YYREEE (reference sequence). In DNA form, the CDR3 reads TGTGCCAGCAGCACGGACAGGGGCTACTCTGGGGCCAACGTCCTGACTTTC. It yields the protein CASSTDRGYSGANVLTF. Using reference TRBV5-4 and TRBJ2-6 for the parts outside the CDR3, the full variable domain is ETGVTQSPTHLIKTRGQQVTLRCSSQSGHNTVSWYQQALGQGPQFIFQYYREEENGRGNFPPRFSGLQFPNYSSELNVNALELDDSALYLCASSTDRGYSGANVLTFGAGSRLTVL.

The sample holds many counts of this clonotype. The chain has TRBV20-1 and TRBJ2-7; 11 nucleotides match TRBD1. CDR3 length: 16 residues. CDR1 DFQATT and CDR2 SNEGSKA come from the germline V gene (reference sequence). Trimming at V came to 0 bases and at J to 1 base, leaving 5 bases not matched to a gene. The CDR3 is CSARDSGTGGSYEQYF. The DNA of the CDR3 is TGCAGTGCTAGAGACTCAGGGACAGGGGGATCCTACGAGCAGTACTTC.

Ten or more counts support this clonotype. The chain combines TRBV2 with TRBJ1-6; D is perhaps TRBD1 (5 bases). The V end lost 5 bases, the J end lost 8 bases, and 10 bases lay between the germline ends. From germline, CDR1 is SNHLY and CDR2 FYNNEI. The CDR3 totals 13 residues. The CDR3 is CASSYGRDSPLHF. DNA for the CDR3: TGTGCCAGCAGTTACGGCAGGGATTCACCCCTCCACTTT.

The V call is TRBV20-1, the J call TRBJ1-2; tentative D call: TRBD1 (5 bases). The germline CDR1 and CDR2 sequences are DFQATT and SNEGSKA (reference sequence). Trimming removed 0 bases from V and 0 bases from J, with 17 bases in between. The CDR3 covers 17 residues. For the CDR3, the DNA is TGCAGTGCTAGAGATCTCAGGGATCAAAGGGCTAACTATGGCTACACCTTC. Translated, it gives CSARDLRDQRANYGYTF.

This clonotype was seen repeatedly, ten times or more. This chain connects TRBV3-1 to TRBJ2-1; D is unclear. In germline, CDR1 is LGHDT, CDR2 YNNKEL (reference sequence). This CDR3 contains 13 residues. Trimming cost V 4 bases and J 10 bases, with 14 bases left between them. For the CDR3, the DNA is TGTGCCAGCAGCCCCCCTAGGGCCTGGGAGCAGTTCTTC. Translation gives CASSPPRAWEQFF.

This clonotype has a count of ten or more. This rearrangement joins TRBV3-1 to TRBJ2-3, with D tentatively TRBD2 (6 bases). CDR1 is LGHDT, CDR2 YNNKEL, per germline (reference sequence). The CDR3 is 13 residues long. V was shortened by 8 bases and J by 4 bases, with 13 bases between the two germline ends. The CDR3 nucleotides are TGTGCCAGCTCCTTAGCGGAGTCAGATACGCAGTATTTT. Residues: CASSLAESDTQYF.

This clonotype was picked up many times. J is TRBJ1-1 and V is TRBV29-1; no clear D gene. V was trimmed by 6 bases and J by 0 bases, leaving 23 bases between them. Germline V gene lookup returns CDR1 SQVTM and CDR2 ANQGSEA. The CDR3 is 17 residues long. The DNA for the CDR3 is TGCAGCGTCGATGTCTCGTCTAGGGTTATCATGAACACTGAAGCTTTCTTT. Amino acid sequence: CSVDVSSRVIMNTEAFF.

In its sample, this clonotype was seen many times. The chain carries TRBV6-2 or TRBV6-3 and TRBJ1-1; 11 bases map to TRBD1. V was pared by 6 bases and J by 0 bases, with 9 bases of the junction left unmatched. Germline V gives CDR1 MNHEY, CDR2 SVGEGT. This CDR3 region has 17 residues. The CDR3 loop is CASSRGQGATMNTEAFF. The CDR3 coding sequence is TGTGCCAGCAGCCGCGGACAGGGGGCCACCATGAACACTGAAGCTTTCTTT.